This T cell receptor (beta chain) was sequenced during a study of blood T cell repertoires in COVID-19. In the study's own analysis: Scientists estimated how many nucleated cells there were by amplifying reference gene primers. TCRdb keeps only in-frame clones here, not all; method: immunoSEQ multiplex PCR. From that table come the V and J calls and clone size; the DNA was used to work out D and trimming. The table lists about 110,000 clones, about three quarters of them singletons. From germline, CDR1 is SGHRS and CDR2 YFSETQ. V shed 7 bases, J shed 4 bases, and the junction held 10 bases outside the gene matches. The CDR3 length is 15 residues.

Material: peripheral blood. The TCR comes from an elderly man with acute or convalescent COVID-19. V and J are TRBV5-1 and TRBJ2-7, with 11 nucleotides matching TRBD2. CDR3 residues: CASAVAGGQLYEQYF. The CDR3 DNA reads TGCGCCAGCGCCGTAGCGGGAGGGCAATTGTACGAGCAGTACTTC.